The 14 T cell receptor beta chains below were found in one sample sequenced in a study of T cells expressing NK-cell markers. No DNA is given; TCRdb re-called the 5' RACE reads and lists each CDR3 protein once. Its clone listing holds roughly 390,000 distinct CDR3 sequences. The sample taken for sequencing was blood T cells: a sorted CD56 or NKG2C T cell subset, CD4+ or CD8+ T cells, or bulk PBMC T cells (not recorded which). The receptor set was obtained from a woman aged 50 to 65 in good health.

The chain joins TRBV28 to TRBJ1-5; as DNA is missing, the TRBD1 call by TCRdb cannot be tested. The CDR3 runs to 13 residues. The germline V gene has CDR1 MDHEN and CDR2 SYDVKM. CDR3 in amino acids: CASSQFQGQPQHF.

The chain links TRBV29-1 to TRBJ1-4; the TCRdb call, TRBD1, lacks DNA for checking. This CDR3 contains 11 residues. Germline-derived CDR1 and CDR2 are SQVTM and ANQGSEA. The CDR3 spells CSASRGGKLFF.

The chain uses TRBV12-3 or TRBV12-4 and TRBJ1-6; the D gene TCRdb calls, TRBD1, cannot be checked with no DNA. The CDR3 loop spans 12 amino acids. CDR3 amino acids: CASSDRNSPLHF.

This chain links TRBV6-6 with TRBJ2-7. This CDR3 region has 15 residues. CDR1 is MNHNY, CDR2 SVGAGI, per germline (reference sequence). CDR3 protein: CASSYSAGVSYEQYF.

The V gene is TRBV4-2, the J gene TRBJ2-1; TCRdb reports TRBD2, a call that lacks DNA to check it against. The CDR3 totals 17 residues. CDR1 and CDR2 from the germline V gene are LGHNA and YNFKEQ. Here the CDR3 reads CASSQPLGLAGDNEQFF.

The chain is built from TRBV20-1 and TRBJ2-7. There are 12 residues in the CDR3. CDR1 DFQATT and CDR2 SNEGSKA come from the germline V gene (reference sequence). The CDR3 sequence: CSAWSTPYEQYF.

The gene calls are TRBV4-2 and TRBJ2-4; TCRdb calls TRBD2, which cannot be checked without DNA. Germline CDR1 is LGHNA and CDR2 is YNFKEQ. This CDR3 contains 16 residues. CDR3 protein: CASSQISAGGGNIQYF.

The chain couples TRBV29-1 to TRBJ1-1. The CDR3 spans 13 residues. Per the germline V gene, CDR1 is SQVTM and CDR2 is ANQGSEA. CDR3 sequence reads: CSVRLGVNTEAFF.

The chain has TRBV12-3 or TRBV12-4 and TRBJ2-2. This CDR3 is 14 amino acids long. CDR3 residues: CASRFSAGTGELFF.

The V gene is TRBV20-1, the J gene TRBJ2-1; no DNA is available, so the TRBD1 call from TCRdb remains unchecked. This CDR3 has 16 residues. Germline V gene sequence: CDR1 DFQATT, CDR2 SNEGSKA (reference sequence). The CDR3 sequence: CSASDSGTSSYNEQFF.

V is TRBV28 and J is TRBJ2-1; TCRdb returns TRBD2, unconfirmable since there is no DNA. The CDR3 totals 15 residues. The germline V gene has CDR1 MDHEN and CDR2 SYDVKM. CDR3 sequence reads: CASTLTSGRINEQFF. Full variable domain (remainder filled in from reference TRBV28 and TRBJ2-1): DVKVTQSSRYLVKRTGEKVFLECVQDMDHENMFWYRQDPGLGLRLIYFSYDVKMKEKGDIPEGYSVSREKKERFSLILESASTNQTSMYLCASTLTSGRINEQFFGPGTRLTVL.

The V and J genes are TRBV7-8 and TRBJ1-2. CDR1 is SGHVS and CDR2 is FQNEAQ in the germline V gene. The CDR3 length is 13 residues. The CDR3 is CASSLDSTMGYTF.

The genes are TRBV19 and TRBJ1-1; the TCRdb call, TRBD1, lacks DNA for checking. The CDR3 covers 13 residues. Germline CDR1 and CDR2: LNHDA and SQIVND (reference sequence). This CDR3 reads CASKRTGSTEAFF.

The CDR3 protein is CASSPGGSWDTQYF. The chain couples TRBV11-2 to TRBJ2-3; with no DNA, the TCRdb D assignment of TRBD2 cannot be verified. Germline values: CDR1 SGHAT, CDR2 FQNNGV. CDR3 length: 14 amino acids.